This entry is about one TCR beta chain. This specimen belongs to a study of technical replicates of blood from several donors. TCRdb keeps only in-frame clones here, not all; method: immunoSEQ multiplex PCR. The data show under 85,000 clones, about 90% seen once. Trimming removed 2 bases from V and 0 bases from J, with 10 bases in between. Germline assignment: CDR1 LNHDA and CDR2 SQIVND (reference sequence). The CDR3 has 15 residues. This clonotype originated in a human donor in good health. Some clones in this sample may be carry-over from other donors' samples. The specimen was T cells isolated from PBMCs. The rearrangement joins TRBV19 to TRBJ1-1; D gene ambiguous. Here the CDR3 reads CASSISRILNTEAFF. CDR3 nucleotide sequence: TGTGCCAGTAGTATATCCAGAATACTGAACACTGAAGCTTTCTTT.